The 30 T cell receptor beta chains given below trace back to one sample, sequenced in a study of cytomegalovirus exposure and HLA in healthy donors. Use of 60 Vbeta and 13 Jbeta primers characterized the PCR. Sequenced by immunoSEQ multiplex PCR; TCRdb stores in-frame clones only, minus some. Among tens of thousands of clones listed, about 80% were seen once. What was sequenced was PBMCs. These receptors all stem from a man aged 45-60 years in good health and CMV-seropositive.

This clone was observed a single time. The same CDR3 is also encoded by other DNA sequences in this sample. In DNA form, the CDR3 reads TGTGCCTGGGTCAGGGGGATTGCTGAAGCTTTCTTT. Residues: CAWVRGIAEAFF. This chain joins TRBV30 and TRBJ1-1, with TRBD1 matching 7 bases. The V gene's germline CDR1 is GTSNPN and CDR2 SVGIG (reference sequence). The CDR3 is 12 amino acids. The trim removed 5 bases at V and 6 bases at J, leaving 6 bases unmatched.

The chain uses TRBV6-6 and TRBJ2-1, with D uncertain. This CDR3 spans 16 amino acids. CDR1 and CDR2 (germline): MNHNY, SVGAGI (reference sequence). The V gene lost 8 bases and the J gene lost 0 bases, with 17 bases spanning the gap. This CDR3 is CASEKRVGSSYNEQFF. The DNA of the CDR3 is TGTGCCAGCGAGAAAAGAGTCGGGTCCTCCTACAATGAGCAGTTCTTC.

The chain joins TRBV11-2 to TRBJ1-3, with D possibly being TRBD1 (6 bases). The CDR3 covers 15 residues. Per germline, CDR1 SGHAT and CDR2 FQNNGV. The V end lost 5 bases, the J end lost 0 bases, and 11 bases lay between the germline ends. The CDR3 coding sequence is TGTGCCAGCAGCGCACAGGGCAACTCTGGAAACACCATATATTTT. Residues: CASSAQGNSGNTIYF.

V usage is TRBV7-9 and J usage is TRBJ2-1; TRBD2 aligns across 13 bases. Germline lookup yields CDR1 SEHNR and CDR2 FQNEAQ (reference sequence). V lost 5 bases and J lost 10; bases outside the gene matches: 17. The CDR3 totals 18 residues. This chain's CDR3 is CASSLPLRLAGGRSEQFF. In DNA form, the CDR3 reads TGTGCCAGCAGCCTCCCCCTGAGACTAGCGGGAGGACGGAGCGAGCAGTTCTTC.

Notes on this clone: At one of its ends the junction is not consistent with the germline gene, which may arise from a read error. The chain carries TRBV10-3 and TRBJ1-2; the D gene is possibly TRBD1 (6 bases). This CDR3 is 12 amino acids long. Germline V gives CDR1 ENHRY, CDR2 SYGVKD. The CDR3 loop is CASSYVGGGYTF. In nucleotides, the CDR3 is TGTGCCAGCAGTTACGTAGGGGGTGGCTACACCTTC.

The chain employs TRBV2 and TRBJ2-7, with 10 bases aligning to TRBD1. CDR3 length: 14 amino acids. V lost 7 bases, J lost 2 bases, and 5 bases stayed unmatched. CDR1 is SNHLY and CDR2 is FYNNEI in the germline V gene. The CDR3 coding sequence is TGTGCCAGCACTTGGACAGGGGGGGCCTACGAGCAGTACTTC. Translated, it gives CASTWTGGAYEQYF.

The chain combines TRBV6-1 with TRBJ2-3; possible D gene TRBD1, 5 bases. V lost 7 bases to trimming and J lost 0 bases, with 14 bases between them. Germline V gene sequence: CDR1 MNHNS, CDR2 SASEGT. The CDR3 has 15 residues. CDR3 in DNA: TGTGCCAGCACCCAAACAGGACATAGCACAGATACGCAGTATTTT. It yields the protein CASTQTGHSTDTQYF.

The V call is TRBV15, the J call TRBJ1-4, with 11 bases lining up with TRBD1. This CDR3 comprises 15 residues. Germline trimming cut 3 bases from V and 8 bases from J; bases unmatched to any gene: 5. Germline CDR1 is LNHNV and CDR2 is YYDKDF (reference sequence). CDR3 residues: CATSRDRGLTEKLFF. The CDR3 DNA reads TGTGCCACCAGCAGGGACAGGGGGCTAACGGAAAAACTGTTTTTT. Full variable domain (missing parts from reference TRBV15 and TRBJ1-4): DAMVIQNPRYQVTQFGKPVTLSCSQTLNHNVMYWYQQKSSQAPKLLFHYYDKDFNNEADTPDNFQSRRPNTSFCFLDIRSPGLGDTAMYLCATSRDRGLTEKLFFGSGTQLSVL.

The V gene is TRBV7-3, the J gene TRBJ1-1; tentative D call: TRBD1 (6 bases). Trimming left V 5 bases short and J 3 bases short, with 13 bases between. Looked up from germline, CDR1 is SGHTA and CDR2 is FQGTGA. The CDR3 runs 14 residues. The CDR3 spells CASSQIGGHTEAFF. Written as DNA, the CDR3 is TGTGCCAGCAGCCAAATCGGGGGGCACACTGAAGCTTTCTTT.

This clone has just a few counts. The chain carries TRBV4-3 and TRBJ2-5; 8 bases are shared with TRBD1. J lost 5 bases, V lost 0 bases, and 8 bases had no gene match. CDR3 length: 16 amino acids. Per germline, CDR1 LGHNA and CDR2 YSLEER. The CDR3 region is CASSQDGGRGPETQYF. In DNA form, the CDR3 reads TGCGCCAGCAGCCAAGACGGGGGCAGGGGGCCTGAGACCCAGTACTTC.

The genes are TRBV28 and TRBJ2-1, with 9 positions matching TRBD2. The germline V gene has CDR1 MDHEN and CDR2 SYDVKM. The V gene end was trimmed by 10 bases and the J gene end by 9 bases; junction bases not matched to a gene: 19. CDR3 length: 16 residues. The CDR3 spells CATAPGASGVDGEQFF. DNA of the CDR3: TGTGCCACCGCTCCTGGGGCTAGCGGGGTCGACGGTGAGCAGTTCTTC.

The sample holds one count of this clone. The chain links TRBV5-1 to TRBJ2-2; perhaps TRBD2 as D (5 bases). This CDR3 has 16 residues. V was cut by 0 bases and J by 1 base, with 10 bases left in between. Per the germline V gene, CDR1 is SGHRS and CDR2 is YFSETQ. CDR3 amino acids: CASSLAGGRNTGELFF. The CDR3 nucleotides are TGCGCCAGCAGCTTGGCCGGCGGGCGGAACACCGGGGAGCTGTTTTTT.

The chain has TRBV28 and TRBJ1-5, with 7 bases that match TRBD1. Germline lookup yields CDR1 MDHEN and CDR2 SYDVKM. CDR3 length: 15 residues. The trim removed 7 bases at V and 0 bases at J, leaving 6 bases unmatched. This chain's CDR3 is CASTEGANSNQPQHF. In nucleotides, the CDR3 is TGTGCCAGCACGGAGGGGGCGAATAGCAATCAGCCCCAGCATTTT. Full variable domain (remainder filled in from reference TRBV28 and TRBJ1-5): DVKVTQSSRYLVKRTGEKVFLECVQDMDHENMFWYRQDPGLGLRLIYFSYDVKMKEKGDIPEGYSVSREKKERFSLILESASTNQTSMYLCASTEGANSNQPQHFGDGTRLSIL.

The gene calls are TRBV7-9 and TRBJ1-3; tentatively, D is TRBD1 (5 bases). Between the trimmed V and J ends, which lost 11 bases and 0 bases, there was a span of 11 bases. Germline V gene lookup returns CDR1 SEHNR and CDR2 FQNEAQ (reference sequence). The CDR3 totals 13 residues. The CDR3 DNA sequence: TGTGCCTTAAGGGGTTCCTCTGGAAACACCATATATTTT. It encodes CALRGSSGNTIYF.

The chain uses TRBV5-5 and TRBJ1-2; 9 bases are shared with TRBD1. The J segment lost 4 bases and the V segment lost 1 base, leaving 5 bases of the junction unmatched. Germline V gene sequence: CDR1 SGHKS, CDR2 YYEKEE (reference sequence). The CDR3 contains 15 residues. This CDR3 reads CASSLLTGGSYGYTF. For the CDR3, the DNA is TGTGCCAGCAGCTTGTTAACAGGGGGCAGCTATGGCTACACCTTC. Based on the CDR3 plus reference TRBV5-5 and TRBJ1-2, the full variable domain is DAGVTQSPTHLIKTRGQQVTLRCSPISGHKSVSWYQQVLGQGPQFIFQYYEKEERGRGNFPDRFSARQFPNYSSELNVNALLLGDSALYLCASSLLTGGSYGYTFGSGTRLTVV.

The chain joins TRBV11-2 to TRBJ2-7, with D maybe TRBD2 (6 bases). The germline CDR1 and CDR2 sequences are SGHAT and FQNNGV. V gave up 9 bases and J gave up 5 bases, with 11 bases separating them. The CDR3 is 11 amino acids. CDR3 sequence (DNA): TGTGCCAGTTCGGGACTCCACGAGCAGTACTTC. Translating gives CASSGLHEQYF.

This clone has just one count. This chain links TRBV11-2 with TRBJ2-3; 12 bases align to TRBD2. Germline V gene sequence: CDR1 SGHAT, CDR2 FQNNGV. The J segment lost 1 base and the V segment lost 4 bases, leaving 3 bases of the junction unmatched. The CDR3 covers 16 residues. CDR3 sequence reads: CASSSWTSGGTDTQYF. The CDR3 bases are TGTGCCAGCAGCTCCTGGACTAGCGGGGGCACAGATACGCAGTATTTT.

The chain couples TRBV6-5 to TRBJ1-4; D not certain. Germline-derived CDR1 and CDR2 are MNHEY and SVGAGI. The ends were cut back, 6 bases at V and 6 bases at J, with 14 bases in the middle. This CDR3 is 14 amino acids long. The CDR3 here is CASSPEPEDEKLFF. For the CDR3, the DNA is TGTGCCAGCAGCCCGGAACCAGAGGATGAAAAACTGTTTTTT.

J is TRBJ2-5 and V is TRBV4-2, with 8 bases that match TRBD2. With the DNA end fitting TRBJ2-7 better, the J assignment may be wrong. In germline, CDR1 is LGHNA, CDR2 YNFKEQ. The CDR3 loop spans 16 amino acids. This CDR3 is CASSQRVAGGAYEQYF. Written as DNA, the CDR3 is TGTGCCAGCAGCCAAAGGGTGGCGGGAGGAGCCTACGAGCAGTACTTC.

The rearrangement links TRBV5-1 to TRBJ1-5; TRBD1 is a possible D gene (6 bases). V lost 0 bases and J lost 3, with 13 bases in between. The CDR3 extends over 16 amino acids. Germline loops: CDR1 SGHRS, CDR2 YFSETQ. CDR3 DNA sequence: TGCGCCAGCAGCTTGGAGGGCAGGGGTATCAATCAGCCCCAGCATTTT. Translation: CASSLEGRGINQPQHF.

This sequence joins TRBV30 and TRBJ1-5, with D possibly being TRBD1 (6 bases). Trimming pared 2 bases from V and 2 bases from J, leaving 19 bases between. Germline V gene sequence: CDR1 GTSNPN, CDR2 SVGIG (reference sequence). The CDR3 extends over 17 amino acids. The CDR3 spells CAWSRGEGGAGNQPQHF. CDR3 nucleotides: TGTGCCTGGAGTCGCGGGGAGGGGGGCGCGGGCAATCAGCCCCAGCATTTT. Based on the CDR3 plus reference TRBV30 and TRBJ1-5, the full variable domain is SQTIHQWPATLVQPVGSPLSLECTVEGTSNPNLYWYRQAAGRGLQLLFYSVGIGQISSEVPQNLSASRPQDRQFILSSKKLLLSDSGFYLCAWSRGEGGAGNQPQHFGDGTRLSIL.

Worth noting for this clone: This probably arose from a read error, given a far larger clone one base away. This sample also contains other DNA sequences that code for the same CDR3. This chain uses TRBV6-5 with TRBJ1-1; the D gene is possibly TRBD1 (6 bases). Germline V gives CDR1 MNHEY, CDR2 SVGAGI. CDR3 length equals 15 residues. The CDR3 protein is CASSYSAGANTEAFF. In DNA, the CDR3 is TGTGCCAGCAGTTACTCGGCAGGGGCGAACACTGAAGCTTTCTTC.

The J gene is TRBJ1-1, the V gene TRBV7-9; tentatively, D is TRBD1 (5 bases). Trimming took off 4 bases at V and 0 bases at J, with 9 bases between the two ends. The CDR3 is 14 amino acids. CDR1 is SEHNR, CDR2 FQNEAQ, per germline (reference sequence). CDR3 amino acids: CASSSTDLNTEAFF. The CDR3 DNA follows: TGTGCCAGCAGCTCGACAGACTTGAACACTGAAGCTTTCTTT.

This sequence joins TRBV7-9 and TRBJ2-7; D is unclear. This CDR3 has 11 amino acids. Trimming cost V 3 bases and J 7 bases, with 7 bases left between them. Germline CDR1 and CDR2: SEHNR and FQNEAQ (reference sequence). This chain's CDR3 is CASSLRWEQYF. In DNA, the CDR3 is TGTGCCAGCAGCTTGCGTTGGGAGCAGTACTTC.

This chain uses TRBV4-2 with TRBJ1-4; a weak D match, TRBD1 (5 bases). The germline V gene encodes CDR1 LGHNA and CDR2 YNFKEQ. Trimming removed 5 bases from V and 14 bases from J, with 15 bases in between. The CDR3 extends over 12 amino acids. CDR3 protein: CASSSQGSRLFF. The CDR3 DNA is TGTGCCAGCAGCTCTCAGGGAAGCCGCCTGTTTTTT.

For this clone: A much larger clone differs by one base, so this may be a read error. The gene calls are TRBV4-3 and TRBJ2-1; D unclear. CDR3 length equals 17 residues. CDR1 LGHNA and CDR2 YSLEER come from the germline V gene. Written as DNA, the CDR3 is TGCCCCAGCAGACAAGATCTGATCGTACTCATCTACAATGAGCAGTTCTTC. Translation: CPSRQDLIVLIYNEQFF.

This sequence joins TRBV10-1 and TRBJ2-5; no reliable D call. The CDR3 loop spans 17 amino acids. V dropped 6 bases and J dropped 1 base, with 21 bases sitting between them. Germline CDR1 reads WNHNN; CDR2 reads SYGVQD (reference sequence). The CDR3 coding sequence is TGCGCCAGCAGCAAAACAACCCATTATCCCCCCCAAGAGACCCAGTACTTC. Translation gives CASSKTTHYPPQETQYF.

This clone was seen a handful of times. The gene calls are TRBV10-3 and TRBJ1-1; TRBD1 agrees at 7 bases. Germline V lookup: CDR1 ENHRY, CDR2 SYGVKD. Trimming cost V 6 bases and J 1 base; bases outside gene matches: 2. The CDR3 has 13 amino acids. In DNA, the CDR3 is TGTGCCATCAGCCGGGACAGGAACACTGAAGCTTTCTTT. Translating it yields CAISRDRNTEAFF.

This clone has only one observation. This rearrangement joins TRBV7-6 to TRBJ2-1, with 8 positions matching TRBD2. Germline CDR1 is SGHVS and CDR2 is FNYEAQ. V was clipped by 5 bases and J by 4 bases; unmatched bases: 7. This CDR3 is built from 15 residues. CDR3 sequence: CASSTRLARYNEQFF. CDR3 coding DNA: TGTGCCAGCAGCACCAGACTAGCGCGATACAATGAGCAGTTCTTC.

The rearrangement links TRBV18 to TRBJ1-4; D gene uncertain. CDR3 length equals 14 residues. Germline V gene sequence: CDR1 KGHSH, CDR2 LQKENI. V was cut by 3 bases and J by 4 bases, with 9 bases left in between. The CDR3 region is CASSPTGFNEKLFF. DNA for the CDR3: TGTGCCAGCTCACCCACGGGATTTAATGAAAAACTGTTTTTT.